This T cell receptor beta chain was obtained from a study of Graves' ophthalmopathy and Graves' hyperthyroidism. There are many counts of this clonotype. Antigen unknown. Amplification targeted the TCR beta CDR3 regions, with RNA transcripts as the source material. First-round RT-PCR with HTBI primers preceded a second-round multiplex PCR. TCRdb reprocessed the multiplex PCR reads via MiXCR and lists one record per CDR3 protein. Among 600,000 to 700,000 distinct CDR3 sequences listed, about two fifths were seen once. Notes on the study in general: Blood contained most expanded thyroid clonotypes exceeding 0.001 frequency.

Germline V CDR1 and CDR2: SGDLS, YYNGEE. The CDR3 runs 16 residues. The junction had 11 bases not matched to a gene; V was cut back by 4 bases and J by 10 bases. The chain links TRBV9 to TRBJ1-6; 10 positions match TRBD1. This receptor was obtained from an adult man with Graves' ophthalmopathy. Source material: peripheral blood. The CDR3 here is CASSLGTGEKGSPLHF. In DNA, the CDR3 is TGTGCCAGCAGCCTCGGGACAGGGGAAAAAGGATCACCCCTCCACTTT.